These T cell receptor beta chains were read from a single sample in a study of tumor and adjacent non-tumor tissue in lung cancer. TCRdb independently ran MiXCR on the multiplex PCR reads; one entry per CDR3 protein. The repertoire holds 100,000 to 120,000 distinct CDR3 sequences, under 90% seen once, with 20% to 25% in the top ten. Sequences were obtained from lung tumor tissue. These receptors were taken from a man between 65 and 85 years old with non-small cell lung cancer. Each CDR3 is given with its conserved first and last residue. A D gene is named only where the DNA matches it firmly. Not every row has a clone size; where given, it reads once, few, many or a size class.

CDR3aa: CVSSQDAQGRDGYTF
CDR3nt: TGCGTCAGCAGCCAAGATGCCCAGGGGCGAGATGGCTACACCTTC
d_gene: -
abundance: -
len: 15
v_gene: TRBV4-1
j_gene: TRBJ1-2

CDR3aa: CASSVQAGGPQETQYF
CDR3nt: TGTGCCAGCAGTGTTCAAGCGGGAGGGCCCCAAGAGACCCAGTACTTC
d_gene: TRBD2
abundance: many
len: 16
v_gene: TRBV6-1
j_gene: TRBJ2-5

CDR3aa: CANSEVSTSGANVLTF
CDR3nt: TGTGCCAACAGTGAGGTTTCCACCTCTGGGGCCAACGTCCTGACTTTC
d_gene: -
abundance: -
len: 16
v_gene: TRBV10-3
j_gene: TRBJ2-6

CDR3aa: CASTERGRGNQPQHF
CDR3nt: TGTGCCAGCACCGAAAGGGGCAGGGGGAATCAGCCCCAGCATTTT
d_gene: TRBD1
abundance: many
len: 15
v_gene: TRBV28
j_gene: TRBJ1-5

CDR3aa: CASSYGETSGYNEQLF
CDR3nt: TGTGCCAGCAGTTACGGCGAGACTAGTGGATACAATGAGCAGCTCTTC
d_gene: -
abundance: -
len: 16
v_gene: TRBV6-5
j_gene: TRBJ2-1

CDR3aa: CSARDGVTNTYEQCF
CDR3nt: TGCAGTGCTAGAGATGGGGTGACAAACACCTACGAGCAGTGCTTC
d_gene: -
abundance: -
len: 15
v_gene: TRBV20-1
j_gene: TRBJ2-7

CDR3aa: CAISNRYKQYF
CDR3nt: TGTGCCATCAGTAACCGCTACAAGCAGTACTTC
d_gene: -
abundance: -
len: 11
v_gene: TRBV10-3
j_gene: TRBJ2-7

CDR3aa: CSAYPGYGGEQYF
CDR3nt: TGTAGTGCTTACCCAGGGTACGGGGGCGAGCAGTACTTC
d_gene: -
abundance: once
len: 13
v_gene: TRBV20-1
j_gene: TRBJ2-7

CDR3aa: CVSSPSTGGNQSQHF
CDR3nt: TGTGTCAGCAGTCCCTCGACGGGCGGCAATCAGTCCCAGCATTTT
d_gene: -
abundance: -
len: 15
v_gene: TRBV28
j_gene: TRBJ1-5

CDR3aa: CSVRTSGRDFHNEQFF
CDR3nt: TGCAGCGTCCGGACTAGCGGGAGGGACTTCCACAATGAGCAGTTCTTT
d_gene: TRBD2
abundance: -
len: 16
v_gene: TRBV29-1
j_gene: TRBJ2-1

CDR3aa: CASSPLKGAGAKNIQYF
CDR3nt: TGTGCCAGCAGCCCTCTCAAAGGGGCAGGGGCCAAAAACATTCAGTACTTC
d_gene: -
abundance: -
len: 17
v_gene: TRBV11-2
j_gene: TRBJ2-4

CDR3aa: CARSLLKLTEQYF
CDR3nt: TGTGCCCGCAGCCTACTAAAACTAACGGAGCAGTACTTT
d_gene: -
abundance: -
len: 13
v_gene: TRBV13
j_gene: TRBJ2-7

CDR3aa: CTTSQAGAKVLTF
CDR3nt: TGTACCACCAGCCAGGCTGGGGCCAAGGTCCTGACTTTC
d_gene: -
abundance: -
len: 13
v_gene: TRBV5-4
j_gene: TRBJ2-6

CDR3aa: CGVADGFQETKYF
CDR3nt: TGCGGCGTGGCCGACGGGTTCCAAGAGACCAAGTACTTC
d_gene: -
abundance: -
len: 13
v_gene: TRBV29-1
j_gene: TRBJ2-5

CDR3aa: CASSVKLNSPLHF
CDR3nt: TGTGCCAGCAGTGTCAAATTAAATTCACCCCTCCACTTT
d_gene: -
abundance: -
len: 13
v_gene: TRBV6-5
j_gene: TRBJ1-6

CDR3aa: CTSSSGTGDSGANVLTF
CDR3nt: TGTACCAGCAGTTCCGGGACAGGGGACTCTGGGGCCAACGTCCTGACTTTC
d_gene: TRBD1
abundance: once
len: 17
v_gene: TRBV6-5
j_gene: TRBJ2-6

CDR3aa: CASSPHHTSSNPYTQYF
CDR3nt: TGCGCCAGTAGTCCTCACCACACATCGAGCAACCCATATACGCAGTATTTT
d_gene: -
abundance: once
len: 17
v_gene: TRBV4-1
j_gene: TRBJ2-3

CDR3aa: CASNSMTVSVYEHYF
CDR3nt: TGTGCCAGCAACTCGATGACAGTTTCCGTGTATGAACATTACTTC
d_gene: -
abundance: -
len: 15
v_gene: TRBV11-3
j_gene: TRBJ2-7

CDR3aa: CSAREGDPVTGELFF
CDR3nt: TGCAGTGCTAGAGAGGGCGACCCCGTCACCGGGGAGCTGTTTTTT
d_gene: -
abundance: -
len: 15
v_gene: TRBV20-1
j_gene: TRBJ2-2

CDR3aa: CNADGQTYNGQFF
CDR3nt: TGCAATGCAGACGGACAAACGTACAATGGGCAGTTCTTC
d_gene: -
abundance: -
len: 13
v_gene: TRBV20-1
j_gene: TRBJ2-1

CDR3aa: CSVKVIMYTEAFF
CDR3nt: TGCAGCGTTAAAGTAATCATGTACACTGAAGCTTTCTTT
d_gene: -
abundance: -
len: 13
v_gene: TRBV29-1
j_gene: TRBJ1-1

CDR3aa: CASSQGWTYKETQYF
CDR3nt: TGCGCCAGCAGCCAAGGCTGGACATACAAAGAGACCCAGTACTTC
d_gene: -
abundance: -
len: 15
v_gene: TRBV4-1
j_gene: TRBJ2-5

CDR3aa: CASTCPEGNSPLHF
CDR3nt: TGTGCCAGCACCTGTCCAGAGGGTAATTCACCCCTCCACTTT
d_gene: -
abundance: -
len: 14
v_gene: TRBV6-6
j_gene: TRBJ1-6

CDR3aa: CAIRSHTSGTYDEQFF
CDR3nt: TGTGCCATCAGGTCCCACACTAGCGGGACTTACGATGAGCAGTTCTTC
d_gene: TRBD2
abundance: -
len: 16
v_gene: TRBV10-3
j_gene: TRBJ2-1

CDR3aa: CASSQDRDGYQETQYF
CDR3nt: TGCGCCAGCAGCCAGGACCGGGACGGATACCAAGAGACCCAGTACTTC
d_gene: -
abundance: many
len: 16
v_gene: TRBV4-1
j_gene: TRBJ2-5

CDR3aa: CASRQGVSMHFEQFF
CDR3nt: TGTGCCAGCAGACAGGGGGTGTCAATGCACTTTGAGCAGTTCTTC
d_gene: TRBD1
abundance: -
len: 15
v_gene: TRBV6-1
j_gene: TRBJ2-1

CDR3aa: CASSYSTSRTEAFF
CDR3nt: TGTGCCAGCAGTTACAGCACCTCGAGGACTGAAGCTTTCTTT
d_gene: -
abundance: -
len: 14
v_gene: TRBV6-5
j_gene: TRBJ1-1

CDR3aa: CARSLTSGRAYEQYF
CDR3nt: TGTGCCAGAAGCTTGACTAGCGGGAGGGCCTACGAGCAATACTTC
d_gene: TRBD2
abundance: -
len: 15
v_gene: TRBV5-6
j_gene: TRBJ2-7

CDR3aa: CTSSPPEQGLMNTGGLFF
CDR3nt: TGTACCAGCAGCCCGCCGGAACAGGGTTTGATGAACACCGGGGGGCTGTTTTTT
d_gene: -
abundance: -
len: 18
v_gene: TRBV5-4
j_gene: TRBJ2-2

CDR3aa: CASSNVVQWNTDAFF
CDR3nt: TGTGCCAGCAGCAACGTAGTACAGTGGAACACTGATGCTTTCTTT
d_gene: -
abundance: -
len: 15
v_gene: TRBV7-9
j_gene: TRBJ1-1

CDR3aa: CASNAPFSGRYEQYF
CDR3nt: TGTGCTAGCAATGCCCCATTTAGTGGGAGATACGAGCAGTACTTC
d_gene: -
abundance: once
len: 15
v_gene: TRBV6-1
j_gene: TRBJ2-7

CDR3aa: CASRDGSGTINTVELFF
CDR3nt: TGCGCCAGCCGTGACGGCAGTGGGACGATAAACACCGTGGAGCTGTTTTTT
d_gene: -
abundance: -
len: 17
v_gene: TRBV10-1
j_gene: TRBJ2-2

CDR3aa: CASSESLFSHNEQFF
CDR3nt: TGTGCCAGCAGTGAATCATTGTTTAGCCACAATGAGCAGTTCTTC
d_gene: -
abundance: -
len: 15
v_gene: TRBV6-1
j_gene: TRBJ2-1

CDR3aa: CATGGQSQGAYTQYF
CDR3nt: TGTGCCACCGGTGGCCAGTCACAGGGGGCATATACGCAGTATTTT
d_gene: TRBD1
abundance: -
len: 15
v_gene: TRBV24-1
j_gene: TRBJ2-3

CDR3aa: CASSLVTSGTDTQYF
CDR3nt: TGTGCCAGCAGCTTAGTTACTAGCGGCACAGATACGCAGTATTTT
d_gene: TRBD2
abundance: many
len: 15
v_gene: TRBV11-2
j_gene: TRBJ2-3

CDR3aa: CARSSTPQDFTDTQYF
CDR3nt: TGTGCCAGGAGCTCGACCCCCCAGGATTTCACGGATACGCAGTATTTT
d_gene: -
abundance: -
len: 16
v_gene: TRBV11-3
j_gene: TRBJ2-3

CDR3aa: CASSAGTGGGINSPLLF
CDR3nt: TGTGCCAGCAGCGCCGGGACAGGGGGAGGGATTAATTCACCCCTCCTCTTT
d_gene: TRBD1
abundance: -
len: 17
v_gene: TRBV5-4
j_gene: TRBJ1-6

CDR3aa: CAISEAGSAGRGGKLFF
CDR3nt: TGTGCCATCAGTGAAGCTGGTTCGGCAGGGCGCGGTGGAAAACTGTTTTTT
d_gene: -
abundance: -
len: 17
v_gene: TRBV6-1
j_gene: TRBJ1-4

CDR3aa: CASTSRTGARTEAFF
CDR3nt: TGTGCCAGCACCTCTCGTACAGGGGCCAGGACCGAAGCTTTCTTT
d_gene: TRBD1
abundance: -
len: 15
v_gene: TRBV6-2/TRBV6-3
j_gene: TRBJ1-1

CDR3aa: CVINDGRAGPLNEQLF
CDR3nt: TGTGTCATCAATGACGGTAGGGCGGGCCCCCTCAATGAGCAGTTATTC
d_gene: -
abundance: -
len: 16
v_gene: TRBV10-3
j_gene: TRBJ2-1

CDR3aa: CASNLRSGELFF
CDR3nt: TGTGCTAGCAACCTTCGCAGCGGGGAGCTGTTTTTT
d_gene: -
abundance: -
len: 12
v_gene: TRBV14
j_gene: TRBJ2-2

CDR3aa: CVRSLALAQGSYEQYF
CDR3nt: TGTGTCAGAAGCTTAGCTTTGGCGCAGGGCTCCTACGAGCAGTACTTC
d_gene: -
abundance: once
len: 16
v_gene: TRBV7-8
j_gene: TRBJ2-7

CDR3aa: CVSSFTGTGTNEQLF
CDR3nt: TGTGTCAGCAGTTTTACCGGGACAGGGACAAATGAGCAGCTCTTC
d_gene: TRBD1
abundance: once
len: 15
v_gene: TRBV6-5
j_gene: TRBJ2-1

CDR3aa: CASSLYVKHGYTF
CDR3nt: TGTGCCAGCAGCTTGTACGTTAAGCATGGCTACACCTTC
d_gene: -
abundance: once
len: 13
v_gene: TRBV5-4
j_gene: TRBJ1-2

CDR3aa: CVSSQHPAGAEYNEQFF
CDR3nt: TGCGTCAGCAGCCAACACCCAGCGGGAGCTGAGTACAATGAGCAGTTCTTC
d_gene: TRBD2
abundance: -
len: 17
v_gene: TRBV4-3
j_gene: TRBJ2-1

CDR3aa: CAMSESQGQVTEAFF
CDR3nt: TGTGCCATGAGTGAGTCTCAAGGGCAGGTCACTGAAGCTTTCTTT
d_gene: -
abundance: -
len: 15
v_gene: TRBV10-3
j_gene: TRBJ1-1

CDR3aa: CASSLSGTLYNERFF
CDR3nt: TGTGCTAGCAGCCTTAGCGGGACTTTATACAATGAGCGTTTCTTC
d_gene: TRBD2
abundance: -
len: 15
v_gene: TRBV11-2
j_gene: TRBJ2-1

CDR3aa: CVSSEGSISYEQYF
CDR3nt: TGTGTCAGCAGCGAGGGCAGCATAAGCTACGAGCAGTACTTC
d_gene: -
abundance: once
len: 14
v_gene: TRBV11-2
j_gene: TRBJ2-7

CDR3aa: CASSVPSGRGLGPGELFF
CDR3nt: TGTGCCAGCAGTGTCCCTAGCGGGAGGGGCCTAGGTCCCGGGGAGTTGTTTTTT
d_gene: TRBD2
abundance: -
len: 18
v_gene: TRBV28
j_gene: TRBJ2-2

CDR3aa: CASSVEGTSSYQQYF
CDR3nt: TGTGCCAGCAGCGTAGAGGGGACCTCCAGCTACCAGCAGTACTTC
d_gene: -
abundance: -
len: 15
v_gene: TRBV9
j_gene: TRBJ2-7

CDR3aa: CASSFSGLAGTDTQYF
CDR3nt: TGCGCCAGCAGCTTTTCCGGACTAGCGGGCACGGATACGCAGTATTTT
d_gene: TRBD2
abundance: few
len: 16
v_gene: TRBV5-1
j_gene: TRBJ2-3

CDR3aa: CATFGRSTDAQYF
CDR3nt: TGTGCCACGTTTGGACGGAGCACAGATGCGCAGTATTTT
d_gene: -
abundance: once
len: 13
v_gene: TRBV11-2
j_gene: TRBJ2-3

CDR3aa: CAIGGTLGTPSYNVLFF
CDR3nt: TGTGCCATCGGTGGAACCCTCGGGACCCCTTCCTACAATGTGCTGTTCTTC
d_gene: -
abundance: -
len: 17
v_gene: TRBV10-3
j_gene: TRBJ2-1

CDR3aa: CASSFTSGSNEQFF
CDR3nt: TGTGCCAGCAGCTTCACTAGCGGGAGCAATGAGCAGTTCTTC
d_gene: TRBD2
abundance: -
len: 14
v_gene: TRBV11-1
j_gene: TRBJ2-1

CDR3aa: CANSQGSGLYLYGYAF
CDR3nt: TGCGCCAACAGCCAAGGATCAGGGCTTTACCTCTATGGCTACGCCTTC
d_gene: -
abundance: -
len: 16
v_gene: TRBV4-1
j_gene: TRBJ1-2

CDR3aa: CSVDRGKANYGYSF
CDR3nt: TGCAGCGTCGATAGAGGGAAGGCTAACTATGGCTACAGCTTC
d_gene: -
abundance: -
len: 14
v_gene: TRBV29-1
j_gene: TRBJ1-2

CDR3aa: CASSLHVRDWASYNEQLF
CDR3nt: TGTGCAAGCAGCTTACATGTGCGCGACTGGGCCTCCTACAATGAGCAGCTCTTC
d_gene: -
abundance: few
len: 18
v_gene: TRBV11-2
j_gene: TRBJ2-1

CDR3aa: CDARDRIAGEKNTIYF
CDR3nt: TGCGATGCTAGAGATCGGATAGCAGGGGAGAAAAACACCATATATTTT
d_gene: -
abundance: -
len: 16
v_gene: TRBV20-1
j_gene: TRBJ1-3